This TCR beta chain comes out of a study of cytomegalovirus exposure and HLA in healthy donors. V shed 7 bases, J shed 3 bases, and the junction held 6 bases outside the gene matches. Per the germline V gene, CDR1 is SNHLY and CDR2 is FYNNEI. This CDR3 contains 14 residues. A multiplex PCR was run with 60 Vbeta primers and 13 Jbeta primers. Assay used: immunoSEQ multiplex PCR; TCRdb lists only in-frame clones, some missing. The table records about 89,000 clones, about 74% of them present only once. Turning to this clone: Its antigen is unidentified.

Findings of the study overall: A few V segments could not be told apart, such as TRBV6-2 and TRBV6-3, and were left out.

This sequence joins TRBV2 and TRBJ2-3, with 8 bases matching TRBD2. The TCR sequence derives from a man aged 25 to 40 in good health and CMV-seronegative. Sequencing used PBMCs. In DNA, the CDR3 is TGTGCCAGCACCGGACTAGCAAGTACAGATACGCAGTATTTT. As protein: CASTGLASTDTQYF.